The 22 T cell receptor beta chains listed next were all sequenced from one sample in a study of blood T cells in healthy people across ages. Together with a sample-barcoded 5' primer, a J-beta primer mix was included in a second PCR lasting roughly 7 to 11 cycles. Using its own MiXCR run on the 5' RACE reads, TCRdb lists one record per CDR3 protein. The sample shows about 730,000 distinct CDR3 sequences, 40% to 45% of them seen only once. Sequenced material: blood. The receptors shown here come from an older woman in good health.

In the case of this clonotype: A much larger clone lies one base from this, so it may be a read error. The chain has TRBV29-1 and TRBJ2-1, with D possibly matching TRBD1 (5 bases). The CDR3 length is 12 residues. CDR1 is SQVTM, CDR2 ANQGSEA, per germline. V lost 1 base, J lost 13 bases, and 14 bases lay in between. The CDR3 reads CSVEGGEETQFF. The CDR3 DNA follows: TGCAGCGTTGAAGGGGGCGAGGAGACCCAGTTCTTC.

The chain joins TRBV29-1 to TRBJ2-2, with TRBD1 matching over 10 bases. This CDR3 comprises 15 residues. The germline V gene encodes CDR1 SQVTM and CDR2 ANQGSEA. The CDR3 here is CSFQDGTGDTGELFF. The CDR3, as DNA: TGCAGTTTCCAGGACGGGACAGGGGACACCGGGGAGCTGTTTTTT.

V and J are TRBV20-1 and TRBJ1-1; perhaps TRBD1 as D (6 bases). Trimming cost V 4 bases and J 5 bases, with 20 bases left between them. CDR1 is DFQATT, CDR2 SNEGSKA, per germline (reference sequence). CDR3 length: 15 amino acids. In DNA, the CDR3 is TGCAGTGCTACTCGGAGGCGGGGGCAGGGGACTGAAGCTTTCTTT. This gives the protein CSATRRRGQGTEAFF.

This chain connects TRBV5-1 to TRBJ2-3, with 7 bases matching TRBD1. V lost 4 bases, J lost 3 bases, and 8 bases stayed unmatched. Germline V lookup: CDR1 SGHRS, CDR2 YFSETQ. This CDR3 contains 15 residues. CDR3 DNA: TGCGCCAGCAGCGATCGGACAGGTAGGACAGATACGCAGTATTTT. This gives the protein CASSDRTGRTDTQYF.

A few counts support this clonotype. This rearrangement joins TRBV6-2 or TRBV6-3 to TRBJ1-5; tentative D call: TRBD1 (6 bases). V lost 5 bases and J 6 bases, leaving 17 bases between the germline ends. Germline CDR1 reads MNHEY; CDR2 reads SVGEGT. The CDR3 sequence is 15 residues long. CDR3 in DNA: TGTGCCAGCAGTGGGGACACGGACTGGGGTCAGCCCCAGCATTTT. The encoded protein is CASSGDTDWGQPQHF.

The chain couples TRBV20-1 to TRBJ1-2, with D uncertain. Trimming removed 3 bases at V and 2 bases at J, with 7 bases between. The CDR3 is 12 residues long. CDR1 DFQATT and CDR2 SNEGSKA come from the germline V gene (reference sequence). CDR3 amino acids: CSASAQNYGYTF. As DNA, the CDR3 is TGCAGTGCTAGCGCACAGAACTATGGCTACACCTTC.

The chain recombines TRBV7-2 with TRBJ2-7, with a weak D call TRBD1 (6 bases). CDR1 is SGHTA and CDR2 is FQGNSA in the germline V gene. Trimming shortened V by 0 bases and J by 3 bases, and 9 bases separated the two germline ends. The CDR3 runs 14 residues. The CDR3 DNA reads as TGTGCCAGCAGCTTAGCCCTAGGGGGCTACGAGCAGTACTTC. It is translated as CASSLALGGYEQYF.

The chain uses TRBV29-1 and TRBJ1-2; 8 nucleotides agree with TRBD1. Trimming took 7 bases from V and 6 from J; bases not matched to a gene: 7. This CDR3 comprises 12 residues. Germline loops: CDR1 SQVTM, CDR2 ANQGSEA. CDR3 region: CSAVTGVDGYTF. In DNA form, the CDR3 reads TGCAGCGCCGTGACAGGGGTGGATGGCTACACCTTC.

There are a few counts of this clonotype. The chain employs TRBV6-5 and TRBJ2-1, with D tentatively TRBD2 (6 bases). The CDR3 has 14 amino acids. Germline loops: CDR1 MNHEY, CDR2 SVGAGI. Trimming removed 6 bases from V and 8 bases from J, with 17 bases in between. The CDR3 DNA is TGTGCCAGCAGGCAGGACTACGGCGGGGATGAGCAGTTCTTC. Encoded protein: CASRQDYGGDEQFF.

J is TRBJ2-3 and V is TRBV6-5; D might be TRBD1 or TRBD2, each matching 6 bases. The V and J ends lost 6 bases and 11 bases respectively, with 24 bases between them. The germline V gene encodes CDR1 MNHEY and CDR2 SVGAGI. The CDR3 loop spans 15 amino acids. CDR3 DNA sequence: TGTGCCAGCAGACCGTTGGGGGGCTTATCGAAGGAGCAGTATTTT. Its protein product is CASRPLGGLSKEQYF.

This rearrangement joins TRBV10-3 to TRBJ2-4, with D possibly TRBD1 on 5 matching bases. With the DNA end fitting TRBJ2-7 better, the J assignment may be wrong. CDR1 and CDR2 (germline): ENHRY, SYGVKD. The CDR3 runs 16 residues. Here the CDR3 reads CAISEYGQGWPYEQYF. The CDR3, as DNA: TGTGCCATCAGTGAGTATGGCCAGGGCTGGCCGTACGAGCAGTACTTC.

As regards this clonotype: One end of the junction is discordant with germline, which a read error may explain. This chain uses TRBV6-1 with TRBJ2-1, with TRBD1 identical over 9 bases. The germline gives CDR1 MNHNS, CDR2 SASEGT. The CDR3 is made up of 15 amino acids. The CDR3: CASSEGQGPFNEQFF. The CDR3 region has the DNA TGTGCCAGCAGCGAAGGACAGGGGCCATTCAATGAGCAGTTCTTC.

In this sample, this clonotype turned up a few times. The gene calls are TRBV6-4 and TRBJ2-1, with 7 bases that match TRBD1. The CDR3 length is 13 residues. CDR1 MRHNA and CDR2 SNTAGT come from the germline V gene. V trimming: 4 bases; J trimming: 12 bases; junction bases outside the gene matches: 9. The CDR3 spells CASSAFTGEVQFF. CDR3 DNA sequence: TGTGCCAGCAGTGCCTTCACAGGGGAAGTGCAGTTCTTC.

This rearrangement joins TRBV28 to TRBJ2-1; 9 bases match TRBD2. The CDR3 contains 16 residues. Per the germline V gene, CDR1 is MDHEN and CDR2 is SYDVKM. V lost 4 bases to trimming and J lost 8 bases; unmatched junction nucleotides: 12. The chain's CDR3 is CASSSLAGGPADEQFF. CDR3 sequence (DNA): TGTGCCAGCAGTTCCTTGGCGGGAGGGCCCGCGGATGAGCAGTTCTTC.

This clonotype came up many times. The chain joins TRBV15 to TRBJ1-6; 7 positions match TRBD1. V shed 0 bases, J shed 7 bases, and the junction held 3 bases outside the gene matches. The CDR3 totals 15 residues. Germline loops: CDR1 LNHNV, CDR2 YYDKDF (reference sequence). The CDR3 sequence is CATSRDRGQNSPLHF. The CDR3 DNA reads TGTGCCACCAGCAGAGATAGGGGGCAAAATTCACCCCTCCACTTT.

This clonotype came up a few times. V usage is TRBV6-2 or TRBV6-3 and J usage is TRBJ2-1; 14 bases map to TRBD2. CDR3 length equals 13 residues. V lost 6 bases, J lost 12 bases, and 4 bases stayed unmatched. From germline, CDR1 is MNHEY and CDR2 SVGEGT. CDR3: CASRTSGRVWQFF. The CDR3 region has the DNA TGTGCCAGCAGGACTAGCGGGAGGGTCTGGCAGTTCTTC.

This chain joins TRBV3-1 and TRBJ1-2, with TRBD1 identical over 9 bases. Germline V gene data show CDR1 as LGHDT and CDR2 as YNNKEL (reference sequence). The CDR3 runs 15 residues. V lost 1 base and J lost 6; bases outside the gene matches: 6. This CDR3 reads CASSQGGTGGDGYTF. The CDR3 DNA reads TGTGCCAGCAGCCAAGGAGGAACAGGGGGCGATGGCTACACCTTC.

With respect to this clonotype: A much larger clonotype is one base distant, so this may be a read error. The chain employs TRBV29-1 and TRBJ2-5; the match to TRBD2 covers 11 bases. The DNA end is a closer match to TRBJ2-7, so the J assignment may be wrong. The CDR3 covers 15 residues. Looked up from germline, CDR1 is SQVTM and CDR2 is ANQGSEA. In DNA, the CDR3 is TGCAGCGTCATGATGCGACTAGCGGGGCCCTACGAGCAGTACTTC. This translates into CSVMMRLAGPYEQYF.

V usage is TRBV20-1 and J usage is TRBJ2-3, with D uncertain. Germline assignment: CDR1 DFQATT and CDR2 SNEGSKA (reference sequence). V gave up 2 bases and J gave up 5 bases, with 5 bases separating them. The CDR3 consists of 11 residues. DNA for the CDR3: TGCAGTGCTAGAAAGGAAGATACGCAGTATTTT. The encoded protein is CSARKEDTQYF.

The V gene is TRBV7-2, the J gene TRBJ2-7; 7 nucleotides agree with TRBD1. Per germline, CDR1 SGHTA and CDR2 FQGNSA. CDR3 size: 15 residues. Trimming took 4 bases from V and 4 from J; bases not matched to a gene: 10. CDR3 loop: CASSSQGVLVYEQYF. In DNA form, the CDR3 reads TGTGCCAGCAGCTCGCAGGGGGTCCTAGTTTACGAGCAGTACTTC.

This clonotype was seen a few times. J is TRBJ2-1 and V is TRBV5-1; 7 bases line up with TRBD2. Per the germline V gene, CDR1 is SGHRS and CDR2 is YFSETQ. The V gene end was trimmed by 4 bases and the J gene end by 5 bases; junction bases not matched to a gene: 6. The CDR3 extends over 14 amino acids. As DNA, the CDR3 is TGCGCCAGCAGCCTCGGGACTAACCACAATGAGCAGTTCTTC. Translated: CASSLGTNHNEQFF.

This clonotype has just a few counts. The rearrangement joins TRBV20-1 to TRBJ2-5; TRBD1 aligns across 7 bases. The CDR3 is 14 residues long. V lost 3 bases, J lost 1 base, and 5 bases stayed unmatched. Germline assignment: CDR1 DFQATT and CDR2 SNEGSKA (reference sequence). CDR3 sequence: CSASRGSLQETQYF. The CDR3 nucleotides read TGCAGTGCTAGCAGGGGGAGCCTCCAAGAGACCCAGTACTTC.